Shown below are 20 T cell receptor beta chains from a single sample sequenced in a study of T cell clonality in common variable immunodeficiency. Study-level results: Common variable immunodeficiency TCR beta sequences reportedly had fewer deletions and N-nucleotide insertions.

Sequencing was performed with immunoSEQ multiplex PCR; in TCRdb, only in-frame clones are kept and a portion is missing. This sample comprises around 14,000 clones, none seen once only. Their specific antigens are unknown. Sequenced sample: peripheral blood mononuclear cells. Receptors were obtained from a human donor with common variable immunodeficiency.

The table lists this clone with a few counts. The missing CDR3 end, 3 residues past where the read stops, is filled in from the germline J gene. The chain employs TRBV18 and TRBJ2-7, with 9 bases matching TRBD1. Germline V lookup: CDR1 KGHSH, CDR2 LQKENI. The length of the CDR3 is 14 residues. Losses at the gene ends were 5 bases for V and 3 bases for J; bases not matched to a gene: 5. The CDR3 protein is CASSNRDRVYEQYF. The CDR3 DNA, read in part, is TGTGCCAGCTCAAACCGGGACAGGGTCTACGAG.

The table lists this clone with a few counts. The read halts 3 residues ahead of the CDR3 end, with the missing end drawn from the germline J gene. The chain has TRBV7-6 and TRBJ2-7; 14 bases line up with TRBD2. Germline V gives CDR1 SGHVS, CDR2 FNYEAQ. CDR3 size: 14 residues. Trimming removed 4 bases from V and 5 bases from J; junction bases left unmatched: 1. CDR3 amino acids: CASSSGLAGDEQYF. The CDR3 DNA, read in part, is TGTGCCAGCAGCTCGGGACTAGCGGGGGACGAG.

CDR3 residues: CASSPLQGNTEAFF. The part of the CDR3 DNA that was read is TGTGCCAGCAGCCCACTCCAGGGGAACACTGAA. V and J are TRBV7-9 and TRBJ1-1; TRBD1 is a possible D gene (5 bases). The read gets to within 3 residues of the CDR3 end, and the germline J gene fills in the rest. The CDR3 has 14 residues. CDR1 and CDR2 (germline): SEHNR, FQNEAQ (reference sequence). Trimming shortened V by 5 bases and J by 1 base, and 11 bases separated the two germline ends. The whole variable domain, remainder taken from reference TRBV7-9 and TRBJ1-1, is DTGVSQNPRHKITKRGQNVTFRCDPISEHNRLYWYRQTLGQGPEFLTYFQNEAQLEKSRLLSDRFSAERPKGSFSTLEIQRTEQGDSAMYLCASSPLQGNTEAFFGQGTRLTVV.

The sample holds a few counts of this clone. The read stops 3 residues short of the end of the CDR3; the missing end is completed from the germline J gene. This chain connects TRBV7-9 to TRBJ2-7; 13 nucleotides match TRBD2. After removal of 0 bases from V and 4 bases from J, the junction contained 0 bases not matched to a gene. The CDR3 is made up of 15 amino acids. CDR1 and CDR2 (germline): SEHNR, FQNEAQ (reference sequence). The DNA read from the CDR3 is TGTGCCAGCAGCTTAGCGACTAGCGGGGGGTACGAG. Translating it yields CASSLATSGGYE. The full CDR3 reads CASSLATSGGYEQYF.

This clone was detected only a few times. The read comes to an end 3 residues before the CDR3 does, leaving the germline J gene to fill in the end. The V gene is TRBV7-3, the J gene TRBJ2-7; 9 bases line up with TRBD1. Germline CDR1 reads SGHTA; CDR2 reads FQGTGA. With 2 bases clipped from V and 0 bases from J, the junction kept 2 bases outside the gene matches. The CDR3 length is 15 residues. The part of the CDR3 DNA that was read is TGTGCCAGCAGCTTAGGGACAGGGCCCTCCTACGAG. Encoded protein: CASSLGTGPSYE. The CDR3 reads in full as CASSLGTGPSYEQYF.

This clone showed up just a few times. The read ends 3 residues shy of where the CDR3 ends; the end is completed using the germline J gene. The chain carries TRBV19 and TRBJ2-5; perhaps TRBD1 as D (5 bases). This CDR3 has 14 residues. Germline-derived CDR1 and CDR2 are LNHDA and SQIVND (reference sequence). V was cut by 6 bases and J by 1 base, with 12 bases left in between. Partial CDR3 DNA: TGTGCCAGTAGGCGACAGCATTTCCAAGAGACC. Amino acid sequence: CASRRQHFQET. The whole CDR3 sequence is CASRRQHFQETQYF.

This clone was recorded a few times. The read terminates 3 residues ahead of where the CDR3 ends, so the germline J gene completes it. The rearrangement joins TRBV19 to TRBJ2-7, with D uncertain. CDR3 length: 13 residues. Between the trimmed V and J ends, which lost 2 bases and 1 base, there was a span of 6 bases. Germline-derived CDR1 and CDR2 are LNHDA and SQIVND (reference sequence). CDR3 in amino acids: CASSIQVSYEQYF. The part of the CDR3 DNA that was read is TGTGCCAGTAGTATACAGGTATCCTACGAG.

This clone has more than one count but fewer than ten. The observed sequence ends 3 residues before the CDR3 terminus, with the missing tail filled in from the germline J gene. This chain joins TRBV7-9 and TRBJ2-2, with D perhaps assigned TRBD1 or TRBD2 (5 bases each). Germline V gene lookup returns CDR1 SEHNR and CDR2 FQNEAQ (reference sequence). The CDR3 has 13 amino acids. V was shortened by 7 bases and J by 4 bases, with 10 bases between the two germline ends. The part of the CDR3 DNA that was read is TGTGCCAGCATCGAGGGGCTCACCGGGGAG. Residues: CASIEGLTGE. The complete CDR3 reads CASIEGLTGELFF.

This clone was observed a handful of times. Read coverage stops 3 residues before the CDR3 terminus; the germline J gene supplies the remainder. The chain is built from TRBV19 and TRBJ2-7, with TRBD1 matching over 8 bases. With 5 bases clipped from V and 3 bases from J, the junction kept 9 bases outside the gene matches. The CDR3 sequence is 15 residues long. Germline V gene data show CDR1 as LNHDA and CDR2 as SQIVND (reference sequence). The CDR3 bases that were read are TGTGCCAGTAGTGCCCCAAGGACAGGGTTCTACGAG. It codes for CASSAPRTGFYE. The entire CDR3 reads CASSAPRTGFYEQYF.

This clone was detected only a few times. The CDR3 sequence: CASSTGGTSQETQYF. The DNA read from the CDR3 is TGTGCCAGCAGCACCGGAGGGACTAGCCAAGAGACC. The rearrangement links TRBV7-2 to TRBJ2-5, with 8 bases aligning to TRBD2. The CDR3 end falls 3 residues outside the read, so it is completed with the germline J gene. Per the germline V gene, CDR1 is SGHTA and CDR2 is FQGNSA. V lost 5 bases to trimming and J lost 1 base; unmatched junction nucleotides: 6. The CDR3 is 15 residues long.

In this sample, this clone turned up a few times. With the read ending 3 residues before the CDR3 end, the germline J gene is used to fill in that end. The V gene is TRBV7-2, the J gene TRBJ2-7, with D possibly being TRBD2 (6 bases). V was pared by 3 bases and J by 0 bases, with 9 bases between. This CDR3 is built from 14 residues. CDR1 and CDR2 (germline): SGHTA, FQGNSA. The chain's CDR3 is CASSFGGFSYEQYF. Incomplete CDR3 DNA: TGTGCCAGCAGCTTCGGGGGATTCTCCTACGAG.

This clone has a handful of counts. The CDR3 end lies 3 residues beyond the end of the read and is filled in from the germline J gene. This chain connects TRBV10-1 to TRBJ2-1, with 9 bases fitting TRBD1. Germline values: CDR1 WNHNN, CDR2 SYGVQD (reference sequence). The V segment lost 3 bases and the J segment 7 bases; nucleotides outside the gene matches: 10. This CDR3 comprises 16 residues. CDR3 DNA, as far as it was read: TGCGCCAGCAGTGACGGGGGGACAGGGCCAAGGAATGAG. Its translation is CASSDGGTGPRNE. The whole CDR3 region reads CASSDGGTGPRNEQFF.

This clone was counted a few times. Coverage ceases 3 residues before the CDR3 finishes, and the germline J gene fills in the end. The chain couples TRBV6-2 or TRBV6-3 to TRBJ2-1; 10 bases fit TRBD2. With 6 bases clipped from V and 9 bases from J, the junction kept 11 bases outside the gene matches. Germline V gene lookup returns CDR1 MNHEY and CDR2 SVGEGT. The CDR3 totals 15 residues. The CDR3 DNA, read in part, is TGTGCCAGCAGGGACAGCGGGGGGGCCCGGGGTGAG. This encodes CASRDSGGARGE. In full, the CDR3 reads CASRDSGGARGEQFF.

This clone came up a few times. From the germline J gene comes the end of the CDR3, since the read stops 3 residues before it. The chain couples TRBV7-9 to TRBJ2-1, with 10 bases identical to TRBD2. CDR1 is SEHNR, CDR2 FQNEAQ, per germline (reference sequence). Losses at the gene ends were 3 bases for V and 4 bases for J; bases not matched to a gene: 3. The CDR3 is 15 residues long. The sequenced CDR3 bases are TGTGCCAGCAGCTTGAATAGCGGGGGGTACAATGAG. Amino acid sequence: CASSLNSGGYNE. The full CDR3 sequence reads CASSLNSGGYNEQFF.

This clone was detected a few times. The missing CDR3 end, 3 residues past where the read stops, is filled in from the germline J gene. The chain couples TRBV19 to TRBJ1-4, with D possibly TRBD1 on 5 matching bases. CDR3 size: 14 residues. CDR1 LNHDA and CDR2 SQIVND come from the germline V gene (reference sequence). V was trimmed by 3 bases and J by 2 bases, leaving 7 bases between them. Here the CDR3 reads CASSIRQTNEKLFF. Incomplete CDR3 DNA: TGTGCCAGTAGTATTCGACAGACTAATGAAAAA.

The CDR3 spells CASSPQGGSSYEQYF. The CDR3 DNA, read in part, is TGTGCCAGCTCACCTCAGGGAGGTTCTTCCTACGAG. The chain employs TRBV18 and TRBJ2-7, with TRBD2 as a possible D gene (6 bases). The sequenced fragment ends 3 residues before the CDR3 boundary, so the rest is inferred from the germline J gene. V dropped 3 bases and J dropped 1 base, with 13 bases sitting between them. Germline assignment: CDR1 KGHSH and CDR2 LQKENI. The CDR3 runs 15 residues.

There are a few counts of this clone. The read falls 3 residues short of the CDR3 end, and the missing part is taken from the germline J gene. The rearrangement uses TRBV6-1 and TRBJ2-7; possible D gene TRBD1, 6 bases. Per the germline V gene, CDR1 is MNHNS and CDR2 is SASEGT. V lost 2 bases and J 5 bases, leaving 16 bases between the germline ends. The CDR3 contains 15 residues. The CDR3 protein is CASSEMETGRHEQYF. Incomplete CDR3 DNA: TGTGCCAGCAGTGAAATGGAGACAGGTCGCCACGAG.

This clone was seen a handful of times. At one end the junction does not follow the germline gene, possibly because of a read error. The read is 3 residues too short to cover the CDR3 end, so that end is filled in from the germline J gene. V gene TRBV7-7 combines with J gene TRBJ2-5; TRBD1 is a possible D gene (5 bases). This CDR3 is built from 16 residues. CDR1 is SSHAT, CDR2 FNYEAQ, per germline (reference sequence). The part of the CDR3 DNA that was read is TGTGCTAGCAGCCCCGCAGGGTTGGCGGTCCAAGAGACC. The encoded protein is CASSPAGLAVQET. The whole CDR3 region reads CASSPAGLAVQETQYF.

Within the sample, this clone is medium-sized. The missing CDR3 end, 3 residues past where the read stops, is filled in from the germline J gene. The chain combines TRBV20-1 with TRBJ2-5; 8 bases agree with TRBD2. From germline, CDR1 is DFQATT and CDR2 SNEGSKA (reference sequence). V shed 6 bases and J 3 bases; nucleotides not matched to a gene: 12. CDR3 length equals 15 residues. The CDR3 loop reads CSAPWVMRGEETQYF. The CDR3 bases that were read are TGCAGTGCACCCTGGGTTATGCGGGGGGAAGAGACC.

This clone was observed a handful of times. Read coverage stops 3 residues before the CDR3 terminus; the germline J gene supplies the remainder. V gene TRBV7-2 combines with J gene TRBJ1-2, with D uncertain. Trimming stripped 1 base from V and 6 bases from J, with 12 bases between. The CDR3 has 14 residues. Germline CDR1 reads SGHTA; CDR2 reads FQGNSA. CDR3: CASSLGTEVHGYTF. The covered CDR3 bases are TGTGCCAGCAGCTTAGGAACAGAAGTCCATGGC. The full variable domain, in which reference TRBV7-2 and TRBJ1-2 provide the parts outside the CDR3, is GAGVSQSPSNKVTEKGKDVELRCDPISGHTALYWYRQSLGQGLEFLIYFQGNSAPDKSGLPSDRFSAERTGGSVSTLTIQRTQQEDSAVYLCASSLGTEVHGYTFGSGTRLTVV.